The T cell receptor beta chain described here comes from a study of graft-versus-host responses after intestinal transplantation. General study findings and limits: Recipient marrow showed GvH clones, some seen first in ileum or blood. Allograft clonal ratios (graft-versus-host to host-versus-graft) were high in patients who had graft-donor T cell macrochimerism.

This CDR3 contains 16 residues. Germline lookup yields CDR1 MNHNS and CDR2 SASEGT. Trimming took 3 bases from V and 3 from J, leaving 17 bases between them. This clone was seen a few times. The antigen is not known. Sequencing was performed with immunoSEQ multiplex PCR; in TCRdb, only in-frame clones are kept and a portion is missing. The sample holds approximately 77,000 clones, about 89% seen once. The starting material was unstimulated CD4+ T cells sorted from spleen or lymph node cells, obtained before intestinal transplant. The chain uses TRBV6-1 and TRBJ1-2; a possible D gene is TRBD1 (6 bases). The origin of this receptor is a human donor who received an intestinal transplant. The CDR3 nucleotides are TGTGCCAGCAGTGACGGGAGGGCCCCAGGGGACTATGGCTACACCTTC. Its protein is CASSDGRAPGDYGYTF.